This paragraph reports one T cell receptor (beta chain). The antigen remains undetermined. The CDR3 extends over 13 amino acids. The ends were cut back, 7 bases at V and 5 bases at J, with 14 bases in the middle. Germline CDR1 SEHNR, CDR2 FQNEAQ (reference sequence). The method was immunoSEQ multiplex PCR; TCRdb's version includes in-frame clones alone and lacks a portion of them. The table records 35,000 to 45,000 clones, about two thirds of them present only once. This entry is derived from a study of radiotherapy plus CTLA-4 blockade in lung cancer. Study background: Objective response rate was around 20%; disease control rate, 31%. Findings and limits, study-wide: In blood, tumor-derived TCR clones expanded after radiotherapy plus ipilimumab.

Those patients who had chemo-refractory metastatic non-small-cell lung cancer were given focal radiation along with CTLA-4 blockade through ipilimumab. The receptor comes from a human donor with non-small cell lung cancer who had stable disease on radiotherapy plus ipilimumab. The specimen comprised peripheral blood, sampled from a patient treated with radiotherapy plus ipilimumab. The genes are TRBV7-9 and TRBJ1-2; possible D gene TRBD1, 6 bases. For the CDR3, the DNA is TGTGCCAGCACCAACACAGGGCCTTATGGCTACACCTTC. Its translation is CASTNTGPYGYTF.